The present T cell receptor (beta chain) was sequenced within a study of blood T cells in healthy people across ages. PCR was performed a second time for about 6 to 11 cycles using a sample-barcoded 5' primer and a J-beta primer mix. TCRdb reanalysed the 5' RACE reads using MiXCR and keeps one entry per CDR3 protein. This table holds some 860,000 distinct CDR3 sequences, around three fifths found once. CDR1 is MGHDK, CDR2 SYGVNS, per germline. The CDR3 loop spans 16 amino acids. A single count supports this clonotype. V and J are TRBV25-1 and TRBJ2-5; 7 bases are shared with TRBD2. The J call could be wrong; TRBJ2-7 is a better fit for the DNA end. The TCR comes from a man aged 40-55 years in good health. Sequences were obtained from blood. Written as DNA, the CDR3 is TGTGCCAGCAGGGAGAATGTGGGGGAGGGAAACTACGAGCAGTACTTC. It yields the protein CASRENVGEGNYEQYF.